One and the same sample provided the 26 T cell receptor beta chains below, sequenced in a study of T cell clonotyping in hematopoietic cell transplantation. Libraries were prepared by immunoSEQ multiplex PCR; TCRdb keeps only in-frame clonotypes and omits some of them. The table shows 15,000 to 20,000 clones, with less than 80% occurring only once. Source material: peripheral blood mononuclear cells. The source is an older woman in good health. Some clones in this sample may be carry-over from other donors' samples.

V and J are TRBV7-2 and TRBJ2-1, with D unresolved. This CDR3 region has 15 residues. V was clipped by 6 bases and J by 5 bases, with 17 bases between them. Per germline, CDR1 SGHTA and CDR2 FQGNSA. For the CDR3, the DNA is TGTGCCAGCAGAGCCTTCACGAACAGCGACAATGAGCAGTTCTTC. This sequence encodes CASRAFTNSDNEQFF.

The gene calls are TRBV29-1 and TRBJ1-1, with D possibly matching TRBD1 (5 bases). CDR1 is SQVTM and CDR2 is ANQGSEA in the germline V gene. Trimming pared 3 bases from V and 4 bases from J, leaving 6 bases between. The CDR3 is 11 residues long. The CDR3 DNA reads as TGCAGCGTTGACAGGGCCACTGAAGCTTTCTTT. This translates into CSVDRATEAFF. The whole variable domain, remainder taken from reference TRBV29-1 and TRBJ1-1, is SAVISQKPSRDICQRGTSLTIQCQVDSQVTMMFWYRQQPGQSLTLIATANQGSEATYESGFVIDKFPISRPNLTFSTLTVSNMSPEDSSIYLCSVDRATEAFFGQGTRLTVV.

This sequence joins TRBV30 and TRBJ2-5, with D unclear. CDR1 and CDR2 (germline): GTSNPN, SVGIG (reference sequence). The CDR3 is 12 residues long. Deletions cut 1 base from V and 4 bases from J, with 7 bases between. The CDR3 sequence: CAWSASRETQYF. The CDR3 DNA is TGTGCCTGGAGTGCCAGCAGAGAGACCCAGTACTTC.

The CDR3 DNA follows: TGCGCCAGCAGCCAAGATTCCAGCACCGGGGAGCTGTTTTTT. Protein: CASSQDSSTGELFF. The chain employs TRBV4-3 and TRBJ2-2, with D hard to call. Germline V lookup: CDR1 LGHNA, CDR2 YSLEER. The CDR3 runs 14 residues. V lost 0 bases to trimming and J lost 4 bases, with 6 bases between them.

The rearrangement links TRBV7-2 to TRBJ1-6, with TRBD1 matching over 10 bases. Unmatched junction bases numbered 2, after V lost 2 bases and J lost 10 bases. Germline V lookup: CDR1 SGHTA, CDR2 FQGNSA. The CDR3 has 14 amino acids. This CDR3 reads CASSLLTGGSPLHF. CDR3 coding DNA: TGTGCCAGCAGCTTACTGACAGGGGGCTCACCCCTCCACTTT.

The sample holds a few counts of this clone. CDR3 protein: CASSLSPRGGRSEQFF. In DNA, the CDR3 is TGTGCCAGCAGTTTATCGCCGCGGGGGGGCCGTAGTGAGCAGTTCTTC. The chain uses TRBV27 and TRBJ2-1, with 9 bases that match TRBD2. The CDR3 loop spans 16 amino acids. V lost 0 bases, J lost 9 bases, and 9 bases stayed unmatched. Germline V gene sequence: CDR1 MNHEY, CDR2 SMNVEV (reference sequence).

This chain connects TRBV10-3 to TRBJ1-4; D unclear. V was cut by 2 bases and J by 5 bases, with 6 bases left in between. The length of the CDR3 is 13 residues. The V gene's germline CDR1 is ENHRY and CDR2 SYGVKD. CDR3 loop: CAISEGQNEKLFF. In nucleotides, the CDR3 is TGTGCCATCAGTGAGGGGCAGAATGAAAAACTGTTTTTT.

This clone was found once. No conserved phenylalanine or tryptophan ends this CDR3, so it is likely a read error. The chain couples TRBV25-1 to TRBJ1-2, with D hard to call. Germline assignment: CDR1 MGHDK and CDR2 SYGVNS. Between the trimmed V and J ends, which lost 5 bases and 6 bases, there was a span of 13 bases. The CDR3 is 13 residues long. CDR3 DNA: TGTGCCAGCAGTCCGGACGGAACAAATGGCTACACCCTC. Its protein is CASSPDGTNGYTL.

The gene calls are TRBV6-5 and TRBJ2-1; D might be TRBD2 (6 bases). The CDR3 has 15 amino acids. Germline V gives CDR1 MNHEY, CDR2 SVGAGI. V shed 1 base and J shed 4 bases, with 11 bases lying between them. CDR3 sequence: CASSYYGRGYNEQFF. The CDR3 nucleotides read TGTGCCAGCAGTTACTATGGACGGGGGTACAATGAGCAGTTCTTC.

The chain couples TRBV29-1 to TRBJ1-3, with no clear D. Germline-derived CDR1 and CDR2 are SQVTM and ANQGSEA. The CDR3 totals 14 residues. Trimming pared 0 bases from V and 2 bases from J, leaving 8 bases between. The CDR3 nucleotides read TGCAGCGTTGAAGACAGATCGGCTGGAAACACCATATATTTT. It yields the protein CSVEDRSAGNTIYF.

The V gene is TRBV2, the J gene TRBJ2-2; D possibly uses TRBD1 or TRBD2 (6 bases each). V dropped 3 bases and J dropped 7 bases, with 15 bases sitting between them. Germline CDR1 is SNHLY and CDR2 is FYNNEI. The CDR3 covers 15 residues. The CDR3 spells CASSDRERGYGELFF. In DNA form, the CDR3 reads TGTGCCAGCAGTGATCGGGAGAGGGGGTACGGGGAGCTGTTTTTT.

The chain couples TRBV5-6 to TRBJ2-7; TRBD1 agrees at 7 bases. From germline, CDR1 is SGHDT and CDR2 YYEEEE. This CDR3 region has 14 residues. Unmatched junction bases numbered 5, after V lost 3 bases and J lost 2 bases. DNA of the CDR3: TGTGCCAGCAGCTCCCGACAGGGCCCCTACGAGCAGTACTTC. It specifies CASSSRQGPYEQYF.

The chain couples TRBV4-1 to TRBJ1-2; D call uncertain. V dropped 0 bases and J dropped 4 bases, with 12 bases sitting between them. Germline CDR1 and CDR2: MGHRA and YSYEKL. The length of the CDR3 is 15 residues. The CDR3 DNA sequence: TGCGCCAGCAGCCAAGATGGGTGGAGTGTCTATGGCTACACCTTC. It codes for CASSQDGWSVYGYTF.

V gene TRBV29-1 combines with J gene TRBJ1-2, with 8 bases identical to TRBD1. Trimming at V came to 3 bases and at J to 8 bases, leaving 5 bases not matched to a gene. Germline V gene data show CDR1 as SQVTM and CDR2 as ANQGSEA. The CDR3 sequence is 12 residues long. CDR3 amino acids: CSVDQGARGYTF. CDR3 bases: TGCAGCGTTGACCAGGGGGCGCGAGGCTACACCTTC.

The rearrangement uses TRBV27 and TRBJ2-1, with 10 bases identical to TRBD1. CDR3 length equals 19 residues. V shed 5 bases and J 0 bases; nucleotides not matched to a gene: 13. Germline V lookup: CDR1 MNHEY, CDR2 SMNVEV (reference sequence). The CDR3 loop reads CASSRDRGGYRGSYNEQFF. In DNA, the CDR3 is TGTGCCAGCAGTAGGGACAGGGGCGGCTACAGGGGCTCCTACAATGAGCAGTTCTTC.

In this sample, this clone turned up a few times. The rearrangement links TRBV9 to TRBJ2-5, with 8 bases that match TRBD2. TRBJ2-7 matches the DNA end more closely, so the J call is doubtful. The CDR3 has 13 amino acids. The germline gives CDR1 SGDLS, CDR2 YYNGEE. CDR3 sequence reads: CASSPGLAGEQYF. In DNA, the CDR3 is TGTGCCAGCAGCCCTGGACTAGCTGGCGAGCAGTACTTC.

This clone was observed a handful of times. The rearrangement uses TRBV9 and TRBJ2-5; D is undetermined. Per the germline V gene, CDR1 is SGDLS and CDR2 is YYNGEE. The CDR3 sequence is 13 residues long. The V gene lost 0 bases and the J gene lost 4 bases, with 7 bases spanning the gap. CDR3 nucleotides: TGTGCCAGCAGCGTAGTGGGTGGAGAGACCCAGTACTTC. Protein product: CASSVVGGETQYF.

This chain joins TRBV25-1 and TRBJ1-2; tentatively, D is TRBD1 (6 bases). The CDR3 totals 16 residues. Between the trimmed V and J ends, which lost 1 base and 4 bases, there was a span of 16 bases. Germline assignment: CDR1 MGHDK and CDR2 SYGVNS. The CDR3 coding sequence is TGTGCCAGCAGTGAATCGAGGGGGTCCGCCTCCTATGGCTACACCTTC. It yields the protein CASSESRGSASYGYTF.

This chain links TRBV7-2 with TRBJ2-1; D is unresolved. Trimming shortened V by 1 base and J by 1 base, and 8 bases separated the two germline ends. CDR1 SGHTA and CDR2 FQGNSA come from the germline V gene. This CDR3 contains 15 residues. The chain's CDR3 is CASSLDPASYNEQFF. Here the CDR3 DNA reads TGTGCCAGCAGCTTAGACCCCGCATCCTACAATGAGCAGTTCTTC.

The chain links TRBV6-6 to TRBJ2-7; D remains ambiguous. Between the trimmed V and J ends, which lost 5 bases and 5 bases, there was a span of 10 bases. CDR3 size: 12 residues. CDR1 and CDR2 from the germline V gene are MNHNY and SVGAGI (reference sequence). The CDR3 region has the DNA TGTGCCAGCAGTCCCCGGTCCGACGAGCAGTACTTC. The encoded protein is CASSPRSDEQYF.

CDR3 sequence: CASSQGSGPSYEQYF. The CDR3 DNA follows: TGCGCCAGCAGCCAAGGCTCTGGACCATCCTACGAGCAGTACTTC. The J gene is TRBJ2-7, the V gene TRBV4-1; D unresolved. The V and J ends lost 1 base and 1 base respectively, with 11 bases between them. CDR3 length equals 15 residues. Germline CDR1 reads MGHRA; CDR2 reads YSYEKL.

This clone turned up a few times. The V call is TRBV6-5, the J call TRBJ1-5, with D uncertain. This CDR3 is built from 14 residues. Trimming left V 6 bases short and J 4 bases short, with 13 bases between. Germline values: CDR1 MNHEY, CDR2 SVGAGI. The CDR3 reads CASSTGRVNQPQHF. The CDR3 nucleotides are TGTGCCAGCAGCACCGGACGGGTGAATCAGCCCCAGCATTTT.

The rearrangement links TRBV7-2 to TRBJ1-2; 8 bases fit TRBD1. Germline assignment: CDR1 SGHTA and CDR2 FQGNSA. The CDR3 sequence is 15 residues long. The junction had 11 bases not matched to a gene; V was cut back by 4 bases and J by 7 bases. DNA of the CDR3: TGTGCCAGCAGCTCTGCAGACGACAGGGGTAGTGGCTACACCTTC. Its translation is CASSSADDRGSGYTF.

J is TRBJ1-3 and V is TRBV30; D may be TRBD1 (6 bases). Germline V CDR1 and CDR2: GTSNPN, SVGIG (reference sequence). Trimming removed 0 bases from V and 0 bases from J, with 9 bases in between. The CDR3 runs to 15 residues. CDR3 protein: CAWSVGGSSGNTIYF. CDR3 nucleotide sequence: TGTGCCTGGAGTGTAGGGGGGAGCTCTGGAAACACCATATATTTT.

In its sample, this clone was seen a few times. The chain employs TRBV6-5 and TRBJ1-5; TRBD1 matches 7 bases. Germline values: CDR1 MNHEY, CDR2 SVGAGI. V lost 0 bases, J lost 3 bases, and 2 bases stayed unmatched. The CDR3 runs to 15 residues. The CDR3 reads CASSYSQGNNQPQHF. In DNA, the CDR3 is TGTGCCAGCAGTTACTCACAGGGGAACAATCAGCCCCAGCATTTT.

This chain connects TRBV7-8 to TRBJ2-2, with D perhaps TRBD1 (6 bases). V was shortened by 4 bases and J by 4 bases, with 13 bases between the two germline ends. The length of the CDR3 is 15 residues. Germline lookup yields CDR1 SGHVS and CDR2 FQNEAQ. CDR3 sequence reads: CASSSNTGPTGELFF. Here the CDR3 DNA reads TGTGCCAGCAGCTCGAACACAGGGCCCACCGGGGAGCTGTTTTTT. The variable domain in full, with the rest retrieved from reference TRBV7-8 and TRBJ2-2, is GAGVSQSPRYKVAKRGQDVALRCDPISGHVSLFWYQQALGQGPEFLTYFQNEAQLDKSGLPSDRFFAERPEGSVSTLKIQRTQQEDSAVYLCASSSNTGPTGELFFGEGSRLTVL.